This entry is about one TCR beta chain. From germline, CDR1 is ENHRY and CDR2 SYGVKD. J was trimmed by 7 bases and V by 4 bases; bases with no gene match: 6. This CDR3 comprises 13 residues. This sample is drawn from a study of blood T cell repertoires in COVID-19. About the research overall: Acute and convalescent COVID-19 samples came from the United States, Italy and Spain.

Produced via immunoSEQ multiplex PCR; TCRdb's table is partial and in-frame only. The sample lists roughly 230,000 clones; roughly 87% were seen once. V usage is TRBV10-3 and J usage is TRBJ2-7, with 8 bases lining up with TRBD1. This receptor was identified in a woman in her forties who had recovered from COVID-19. Specimen: peripheral blood. This CDR3 is CAISGQTGVEQYF. CDR3 DNA: TGTGCCATCAGTGGGCAGACAGGGGTAGAGCAGTACTTC.